These T cell receptor beta chains were read from a single sample in a study of cytotoxic CD8 clonotypes in ibrutinib-treated CLL. Sequencing used immunoSEQ multiplex PCR; TCRdb keeps in-frame clones, though not all of them. Among some 200,000 clones, 55% to 85% were seen once, and the ten largest hold about an eighth. Sequenced here: PBMCs, sampled after 24 months of ibrutinib treatment. Source of these receptors: a human donor with chronic lymphocytic leukemia. The CDR3 runs from the conserved cysteine through the conserved F or W. A D gene is named only where the DNA matches it firmly. Clone size is stated in some rows and not others, as once, few, many or a class when expanded.

d_call clone_size j_call v_call cdr3_nt cdr3_aa
- - TRBJ1-4 TRBV5-1 TGCGCCAGCAGCTCTGACCCGGAAGGGGGAACTAATGAAAAACTGTTTTTT CASSSDPEGGTNEKLFF
TRBD1 - TRBJ2-2 TRBV19 TGTGCCAGTAGCCCCGGGACAGGGAACACCGGGGAGCTGTTTTTT CASSPGTGNTGELFF
TRBD1 - TRBJ2-2 TRBV4-2 TGTGCCAGCAGCCAACAACAGGGGACCGGGGAGCTGTTTTTT CASSQQQGTGELFF
- - TRBJ1-4 TRBV15 TGTGCCACCAGCAGAGACCATAATGAAAAACTGTTTTTT CATSRDHNEKLFF
- few TRBJ1-1 TRBV19 TGTGCCAGTAGTATCTGGGGGCTGGGCACTGAAGCTTTCTTT CASSIWGLGTEAFF
- - TRBJ2-2 TRBV29-1 TGCAGCGTTGAAAACGTTCCGGGGGAGCTGTTTTTT CSVENVPGELFF
- - TRBJ2-7 TRBV11-2 TGTGCCAGCAGCTTATCGGGCGACAACTACGAGCAGTACTTC CASSLSGDNYEQYF
- once TRBJ2-2 TRBV7-6 TGTGCCAGCAGCTTAGTCGGGAACACCGGGGAGCTGTTTTTT CASSLVGNTGELFF
TRBD2 - TRBJ2-5 TRBV11-3 TGTGCCAGCAGCTTACTAGCGGGAGGGCCGACGTACTTC CASSLLAGGPTYF
TRBD2 - TRBJ2-5 TRBV6-5 TGTGCCAGCAGTTACCTGGATAGAGGGAGGGAAGAGACCCAGTACTTC CASSYLDRGREETQYF
TRBD2 - TRBJ2-7 TRBV4-3 TGCGCCAGCAGCCAAACGGGAGGATGGTACGAGCAGTACTTC CASSQTGGWYEQYF